This paragraph reports one TCR beta chain. Its cognate antigen has yet to be identified. Base quality data are lacking; no much larger clone is found one base away. The data were obtained in a study of graft-versus-host responses after intestinal transplantation (dated by TCRdb to about 2021). A note on the overall study: Recipients received multivisceral, liver-intestinal, or isolated intestinal transplants. To identify alloreactive clones, pre-transplant mixed lymphocyte reaction products were sequenced and then compared with unstimulated pre-transplant donor and recipient T cells. After intestinal transplantation, graft-versus-host and host-versus-graft alloreactive T cell clones in the graft, circulation and bone marrow were tracked using bulk TCR-beta CDR3 sequencing. Of the roughly 23 intestinal transplant recipients enrolled in the cohort, one of whom was a retransplant, a few patients without pretransplant specimens were excluded. All recipients received anti-thymocyte globulin induction followed by maintenance tacrolimus and steroids for about three years. Samples from a few later patients were sequenced in-house on an Illumina MiSeq with MiXCR processing rather than by the commercial service. Donor T cell macrochimerism was defined as a peak of at least 4% donor T cells among recipient peripheral blood mononuclear cells. Findings and caveats that apply to the study as a whole: The conclusions were limited by the relatively low number and heterogeneity of the intestinal transplant patients. In patients with donor T cell macrochimerism, the allografts had high GvH to HvG T cell clonal ratios. Early after transplant, peak levels of circulating GvH clones were associated with declines in HvG clones. GvH clones turned up in recipient bone marrow, with some appearing earlier in ileal mucosa or blood, a pattern consistent with an intestinal mucosal origin.

The sample's time point label, decoded: cells obtained before transplantation from donor or recipient. CD3+CD4+ and CD3+CD8+ populations were FACS-sorted from unstimulated pre-transplant donor and recipient cells taken from spleen or lymph nodes. According to the germline V gene, CDR1 reads SQVTM and CDR2 reads ANQGSEA. The CDR3, cysteine through phenylalanine, is 12 amino acids long. Only the CDR3 DNA is retained, 36 bases long and in frame from the first base. A distance of 12 bases separates the germline ends of V and J, which lose 4 bases and 6 bases respectively. Libraries were built with the immunoSEQ multiplex PCR assay. For most patients, genomic DNA was isolated with the Qiagen DNeasy Blood and Tissue Kit and shipped frozen to Adaptive Biotechnologies for TCR sequencing. For most patients, genomic DNA was subjected to high-throughput TCR-beta CDR3 sequencing by Adaptive Biotechnologies. In the paper's pipeline: Adaptive's ImmunoSEQ software supplied the TCR sequencing data for 18 patients, while MiXCR and VDJtools were used to process three other patients. To correct CD4 versus CD8 sorting errors, sequences present in both subsets at a frequency ratio below 5:1 were removed. CDR3 nucleotide sequences shared between donor and recipient were removed because the origin of such sequences could not be assigned. To be classed as alloreactive, a clone needed at least 2-fold expansion over unstimulated cells and a minimum CFSE-low frequency of 0.002% (template counts) or 0.001% (read counts). Mappable clones were those detected in sequenced pre-transplant spleen, lymph node, or MLR CFSE-low populations of the donor or recipient. The cumulative frequency of alloreactive clones was calculated as a percentage of all sequences, weighted by copy number. This is the immuneACCESS table as TCRdb keeps it, with only in-frame sequences that have V and J called. A part of the clones is gone; compared with another copy, unresolved V genes explain less than half, and the rest is unexplained. That table furnishes V, J and clone size, whereas the DNA furnished D and trimming. For this sample the table gives approximately 130,000 clones, of which 85% to 95% were detected only once. The biggest ten clones account for around 0.16% of the sample.

The TCR originated in a human donor who received an intestinal transplant. The rearrangement combines TRBV29-1 with TRBJ1-2; TRBD1 is a possible D gene, resting on 6 matching bases. Sequencing was performed on unstimulated CD4+ T cells sorted from spleen or lymph node cells, taken before intestinal transplant. The bases read TGCAGCGTTGGGGGGGCGCAAGATGGCTACACCTTC. Translated, it reads CSVGGAQDGYTF.